These 17 T cell receptor beta chains share one sample of origin, sequenced in a study of T cells after yellow fever vaccination. Each CDR3 protein gets one entry after TCRdb re-called the 5' RACE reads with MiXCR. The sample holds about 260,000 distinct CDR3 sequences; over 10% are singletons and the top ten take 0.4% to 0.55%. The sequencing here drew on CD4+ T cells sorted from PBMCs, taken 45 days after the yellow fever booster vaccination. These receptors all come from a man aged 25-45 years who received the YFV17D yellow fever vaccine.

The rearrangement uses TRBV28 and TRBJ2-7, with D perhaps being TRBD1 or TRBD2 (6 bases each). The CDR3 loop spans 14 amino acids. In germline, CDR1 is MDHEN, CDR2 SYDVKM. Trimming shortened V by 1 base and J by 7 bases, and 14 bases separated the two germline ends. The CDR3 sequence is CASSLSGAEREQYF. The CDR3 DNA sequence: TGTGCCAGCAGTTTATCGGGGGCGGAACGGGAGCAGTACTTC.

The CDR3 protein is CASSQGSRTGIYGYTF. The CDR3 coding sequence is TGCGCCAGCAGCCAAGGTAGTCGGACAGGGATCTATGGCTACACCTTC. The genes are TRBV4-3 and TRBJ1-2, with 8 bases lining up with TRBD1. V lost 1 base, J lost 4 bases, and 8 bases stayed unmatched. Per germline, CDR1 LGHNA and CDR2 YSLEER. The CDR3 is made up of 16 amino acids.

This clonotype showed up just a few times. The chain has TRBV10-3 and TRBJ2-7, with TRBD2 matching 7 bases. The CDR3 loop spans 14 amino acids. The germline gives CDR1 ENHRY, CDR2 SYGVKD. V lost 8 bases and J lost 7; bases outside the gene matches: 14. The CDR3 DNA reads TGTGCCATCCGGGGCGGCGGGAGCTTCGAGGAGCAGTACTTC. Amino acids: CAIRGGGSFEEQYF.

V usage is TRBV10-3 and J usage is TRBJ2-7; no reliable D call. CDR1 is ENHRY and CDR2 is SYGVKD in the germline V gene. Trimming left V 11 bases short and J 0 bases short, with 14 bases between. The CDR3 has 13 residues. CDR3 amino acids: CASSVSSSYEQYF. CDR3 nucleotide sequence: TGTGCCTCATCTGTATCGAGCTCCTACGAGCAGTACTTC.

This clonotype was observed a few times. The chain combines TRBV29-1 with TRBJ2-7, with unresolved D. Between the trimmed V and J ends, which lost 3 bases and 2 bases, there was a span of 14 bases. Germline V CDR1 and CDR2: SQVTM, ANQGSEA. The CDR3 runs 14 residues. CDR3 DNA sequence: TGCAGCGTTGAGATCCCCAGCGATCCCTACGAGCAGTACTTC. Protein sequence: CSVEIPSDPYEQYF.

This clonotype has only a few counts. V and J are TRBV7-2 and TRBJ2-2; D is undetermined. The CDR3 length is 11 residues. The germline CDR1 and CDR2 sequences are SGHTA and FQGNSA. Trimming took off 8 bases at V and 7 bases at J, with 8 bases between the two ends. The CDR3 DNA reads TGTGCCAGCGGCCGAATCGGGGAGCTGTTTTTT. The encoded protein is CASGRIGELFF.

The V and J genes are TRBV4-3 and TRBJ2-7; D might be TRBD1 (5 bases). V lost 0 bases to trimming and J lost 7 bases, with 16 bases between them. The CDR3 runs 15 residues. CDR1 and CDR2 (germline): LGHNA, YSLEER. The CDR3 spells CASSQDVGRHREQYF. In nucleotides, the CDR3 is TGCGCCAGCAGCCAAGATGTGGGGCGACACAGGGAGCAGTACTTC.

This clonotype occurred a few times. The chain employs TRBV12-3 or TRBV12-4 and TRBJ1-1; D is unresolved. Trimming removed 4 bases from V and 1 base from J, with 13 bases in between. This CDR3 spans 15 amino acids. This chain's CDR3 is CASSSLTSWNTEAFF. The CDR3 nucleotides are TGTGCCAGCAGTTCCCTGACATCTTGGAACACTGAAGCTTTCTTT.

The gene calls are TRBV20-1 and TRBJ2-5; D assignment may be TRBD1 or TRBD2 (6 bases each). V was cut by 1 base and J by 5 bases, with 11 bases left in between. The germline gives CDR1 DFQATT, CDR2 SNEGSKA (reference sequence). The CDR3 has 13 residues. The CDR3: CSARVGGPETQYF. CDR3 bases: TGCAGTGCTAGAGTAGGGGGGCCGGAGACCCAGTACTTC.

This clonotype was picked up many times. The chain has TRBV7-2 and TRBJ2-4; D not resolved. This CDR3 comprises 14 residues. Germline values: CDR1 SGHTA, CDR2 FQGNSA. Trimming removed 0 bases at V and 7 bases at J, with 10 bases between. CDR3 region: CASSLAQPRNIQYF. In nucleotides, the CDR3 is TGTGCCAGCAGCTTAGCGCAGCCGAGGAACATTCAGTACTTC.

This clonotype occurred a few times. The V and J genes are TRBV27 and TRBJ2-2; 8 positions agree with TRBD1. The CDR3 is 14 residues long. The trim removed 4 bases at V and 5 bases at J, leaving 3 bases unmatched. The germline CDR1 and CDR2 sequences are MNHEY and SMNVEV (reference sequence). The CDR3 sequence is CASSSGGVTGELFF. The CDR3 DNA follows: TGTGCCAGCAGTTCAGGGGGCGTAACCGGGGAGCTGTTTTTT.

The sample holds a few counts of this clonotype. This chain joins TRBV29-1 and TRBJ1-1; D call uncertain. Germline CDR1 and CDR2: SQVTM and ANQGSEA. The V and J ends lost 0 bases and 1 base respectively, with 6 bases between them. The CDR3 covers 13 residues. The CDR3 spells CSVEDRKNTEAFF. DNA of the CDR3: TGCAGCGTTGAAGATCGGAAGAACACTGAAGCTTTCTTT.

For this clonotype: At one end the junction does not follow the germline gene, possibly because of a read error. The chain recombines TRBV2 with TRBJ2-5; a possible D gene is TRBD1 (6 bases). The CDR3 is 12 amino acids. Germline loops: CDR1 SNHLY, CDR2 FYNNEI. CDR3 region: CASNLLNRVLSF. The CDR3 region has the DNA TGTGCCAGCAACCTATTAAACAGGGTACTGAGTTTC.

V is TRBV10-3 and J is TRBJ2-1; D unresolved. CDR3 length: 12 amino acids. Trimming removed 10 bases from V and 4 bases from J, with 11 bases in between. Germline V gene sequence: CDR1 ENHRY, CDR2 SYGVKD. CDR3 in DNA: TGTGCCAGTAGAAAAGATTACAATGAGCAGTTCTTC. Protein sequence: CASRKDYNEQFF.

This clonotype was seen only a few times. The rearrangement links TRBV5-1 to TRBJ1-1; 8 nucleotides line up with TRBD1. This CDR3 spans 14 amino acids. Per the germline V gene, CDR1 is SGHRS and CDR2 is YFSETQ. J gave up 6 bases and V 0 bases, and 4 bases lay outside the gene matches. The CDR3 nucleotides read TGCGCCAGCAGCTTGGGGGACAGGATGGCTGAAGCTTTCTTT. Translation gives CASSLGDRMAEAFF.

In its sample, this clonotype was seen many times. The chain is built from TRBV29-1 and TRBJ2-7, with D unclear. This CDR3 contains 13 residues. Per germline, CDR1 SQVTM and CDR2 ANQGSEA. Trimming removed 6 bases at V and 3 bases at J, with 15 bases between. The CDR3 DNA sequence: TGCAGCGTCGTGGTACAGTCTTACTACGAGCAGTACTTC. Its translation: CSVVVQSYYEQYF.

This clonotype turned up a few times. J is TRBJ2-3 and V is TRBV20-1, with 8 positions matching TRBD2. V lost 0 bases, J lost 4 bases, and 6 bases stayed unmatched. Germline V lookup: CDR1 DFQATT, CDR2 SNEGSKA (reference sequence). CDR3 length equals 15 residues. DNA of the CDR3: TGCAGTGCTAGAGATACAGCGGGAGTGTCAGATACGCAGTATTTT. Translated: CSARDTAGVSDTQYF.